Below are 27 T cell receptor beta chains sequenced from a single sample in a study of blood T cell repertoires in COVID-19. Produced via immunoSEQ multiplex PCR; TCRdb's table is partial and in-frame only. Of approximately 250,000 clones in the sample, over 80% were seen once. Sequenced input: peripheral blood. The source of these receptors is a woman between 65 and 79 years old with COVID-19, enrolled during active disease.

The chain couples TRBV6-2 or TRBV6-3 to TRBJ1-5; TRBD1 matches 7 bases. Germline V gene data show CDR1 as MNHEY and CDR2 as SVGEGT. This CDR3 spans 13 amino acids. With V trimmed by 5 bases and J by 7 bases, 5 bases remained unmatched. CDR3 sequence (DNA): TGTGCCAGCAGTCGACAGGGAGGCCAGCCCCAGCATTTT. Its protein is CASSRQGGQPQHF.

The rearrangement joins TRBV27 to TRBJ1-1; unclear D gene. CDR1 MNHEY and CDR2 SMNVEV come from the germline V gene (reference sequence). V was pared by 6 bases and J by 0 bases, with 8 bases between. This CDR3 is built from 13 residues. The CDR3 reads CASRSVMNTEAFF. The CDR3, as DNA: TGTGCCAGCAGGTCTGTAATGAACACTGAAGCTTTCTTT.

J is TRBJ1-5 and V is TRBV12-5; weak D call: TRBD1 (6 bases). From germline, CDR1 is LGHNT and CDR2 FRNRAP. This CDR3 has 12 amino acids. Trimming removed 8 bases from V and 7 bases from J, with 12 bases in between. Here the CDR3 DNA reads TGTGCTAGTAACCTAGGGGGACAGCCCCAGCATTTT. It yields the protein CASNLGGQPQHF.

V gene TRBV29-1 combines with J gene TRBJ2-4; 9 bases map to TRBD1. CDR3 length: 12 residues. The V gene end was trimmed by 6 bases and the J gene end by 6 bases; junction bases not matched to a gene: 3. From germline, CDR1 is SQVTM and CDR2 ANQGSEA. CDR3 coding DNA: TGCAGCGTGGAGGGACAGGGAAACATTCAGTACTTC. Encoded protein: CSVEGQGNIQYF.

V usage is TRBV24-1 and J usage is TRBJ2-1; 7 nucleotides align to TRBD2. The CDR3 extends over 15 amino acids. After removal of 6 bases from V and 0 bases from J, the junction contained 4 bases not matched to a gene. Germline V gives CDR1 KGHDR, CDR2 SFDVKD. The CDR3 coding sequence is TGTGCCACCAGTTTAGCGGGTAGCTCCTACAATGAGCAGTTCTTC. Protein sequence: CATSLAGSSYNEQFF.

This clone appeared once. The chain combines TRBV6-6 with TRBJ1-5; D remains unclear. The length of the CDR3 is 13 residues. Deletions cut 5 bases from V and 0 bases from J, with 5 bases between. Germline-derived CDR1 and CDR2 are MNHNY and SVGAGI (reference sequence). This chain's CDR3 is CASSTGSNQPQHF. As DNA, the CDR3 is TGTGCCAGCAGTACGGGTAGCAATCAGCCCCAGCATTTT.

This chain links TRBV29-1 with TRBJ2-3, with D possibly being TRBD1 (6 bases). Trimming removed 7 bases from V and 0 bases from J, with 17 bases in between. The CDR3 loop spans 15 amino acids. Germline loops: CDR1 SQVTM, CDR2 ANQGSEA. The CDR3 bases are TGCAGCGCACAGATGGGGGCGCGGAGCACAGATACGCAGTATTTT. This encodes CSAQMGARSTDTQYF.

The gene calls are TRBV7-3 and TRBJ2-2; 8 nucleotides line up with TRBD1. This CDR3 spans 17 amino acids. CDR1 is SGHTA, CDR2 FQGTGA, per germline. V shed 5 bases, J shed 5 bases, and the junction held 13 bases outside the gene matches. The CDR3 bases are TGTGCCAGCAGCCAAAGCCGAGGACAGGGAAAGACCGGGGAGCTGTTTTTT. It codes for CASSQSRGQGKTGELFF.

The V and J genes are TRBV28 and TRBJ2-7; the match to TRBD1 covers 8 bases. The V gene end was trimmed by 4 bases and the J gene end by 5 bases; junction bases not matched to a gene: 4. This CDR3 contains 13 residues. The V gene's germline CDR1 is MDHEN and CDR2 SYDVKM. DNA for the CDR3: TGTGCCAGCAGTTCGGGACAGGACCACGAGCAGTACTTC. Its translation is CASSSGQDHEQYF.

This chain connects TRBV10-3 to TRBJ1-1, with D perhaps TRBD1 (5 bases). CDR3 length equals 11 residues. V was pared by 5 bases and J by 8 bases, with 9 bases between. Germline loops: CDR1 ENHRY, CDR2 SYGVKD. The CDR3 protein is CAISFRQEAFF. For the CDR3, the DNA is TGTGCCATCAGTTTCAGACAGGAAGCTTTCTTT.

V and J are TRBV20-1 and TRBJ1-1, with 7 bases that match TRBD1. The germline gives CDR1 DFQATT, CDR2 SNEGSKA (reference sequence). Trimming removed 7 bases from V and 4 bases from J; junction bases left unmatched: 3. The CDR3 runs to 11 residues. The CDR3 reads CSVAGGTEAFF. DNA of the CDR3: TGCAGTGTGGCAGGGGGCACTGAAGCTTTCTTT.

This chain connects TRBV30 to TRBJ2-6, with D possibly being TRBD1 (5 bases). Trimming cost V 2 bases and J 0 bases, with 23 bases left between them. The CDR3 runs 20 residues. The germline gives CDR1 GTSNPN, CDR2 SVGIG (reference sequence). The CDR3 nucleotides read TGTGCCTGGAGTACATCCTACGAGCAGGGAATTTACTCTGGGGCCAACGTCCTGACTTTC. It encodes CAWSTSYEQGIYSGANVLTF.

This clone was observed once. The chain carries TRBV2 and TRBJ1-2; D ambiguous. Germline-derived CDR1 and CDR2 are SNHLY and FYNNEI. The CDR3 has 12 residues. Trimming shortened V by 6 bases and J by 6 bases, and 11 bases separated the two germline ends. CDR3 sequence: CASSGLEDGYTF. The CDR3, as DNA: TGTGCCAGCAGCGGTCTGGAGGATGGCTACACCTTC.

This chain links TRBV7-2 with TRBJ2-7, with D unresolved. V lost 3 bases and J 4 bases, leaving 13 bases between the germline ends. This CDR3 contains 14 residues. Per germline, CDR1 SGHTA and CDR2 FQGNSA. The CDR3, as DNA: TGTGCCAGCAGCTTCCCCCGAATACTTTACGAGCAGTACTTC. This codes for CASSFPRILYEQYF.

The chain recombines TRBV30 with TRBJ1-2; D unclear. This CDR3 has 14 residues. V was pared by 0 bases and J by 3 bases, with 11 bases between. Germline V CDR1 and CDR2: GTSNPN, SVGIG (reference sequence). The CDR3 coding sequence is TGTGCCTGGAGTGTACTTCTTGGTGACTATGGCTACACCTTC. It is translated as CAWSVLLGDYGYTF.

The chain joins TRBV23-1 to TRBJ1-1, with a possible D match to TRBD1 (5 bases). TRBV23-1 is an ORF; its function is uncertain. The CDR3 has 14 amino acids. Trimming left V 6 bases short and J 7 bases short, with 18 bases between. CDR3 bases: TGCGCCAGCAGCCTGGGACGGGAGTTCCATGAAGCTTTCTTT. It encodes CASSLGREFHEAFF.

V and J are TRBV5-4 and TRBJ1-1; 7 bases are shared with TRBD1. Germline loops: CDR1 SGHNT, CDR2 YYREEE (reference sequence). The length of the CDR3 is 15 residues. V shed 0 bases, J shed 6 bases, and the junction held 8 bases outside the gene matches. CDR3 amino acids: CASSLVRGLGSEAFF. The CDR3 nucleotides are TGTGCCAGCAGCTTGGTTAGGGGGCTCGGTTCTGAAGCTTTCTTT.

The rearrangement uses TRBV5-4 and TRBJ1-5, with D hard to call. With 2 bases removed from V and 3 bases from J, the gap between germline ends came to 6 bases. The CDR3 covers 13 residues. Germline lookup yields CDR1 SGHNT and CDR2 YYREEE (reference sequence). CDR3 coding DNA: TGTGCCAGCAGCTTAAGCCTCAATCAGCCCCAGCATTTT. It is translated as CASSLSLNQPQHF.

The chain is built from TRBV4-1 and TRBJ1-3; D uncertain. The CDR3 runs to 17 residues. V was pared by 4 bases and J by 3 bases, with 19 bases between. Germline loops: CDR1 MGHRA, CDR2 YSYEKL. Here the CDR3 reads CASSPRTAGERGNTIYF. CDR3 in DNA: TGCGCCAGCAGCCCTCGGACGGCCGGGGAACGTGGAAACACCATATATTTT.

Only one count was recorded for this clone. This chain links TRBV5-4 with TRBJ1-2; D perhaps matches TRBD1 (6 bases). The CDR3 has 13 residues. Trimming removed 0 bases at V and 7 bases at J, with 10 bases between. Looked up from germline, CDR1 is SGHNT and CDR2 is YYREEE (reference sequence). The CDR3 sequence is CASSLDQGFGYTF. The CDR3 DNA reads TGTGCCAGCAGCTTGGACCAGGGGTTTGGCTACACCTTC.

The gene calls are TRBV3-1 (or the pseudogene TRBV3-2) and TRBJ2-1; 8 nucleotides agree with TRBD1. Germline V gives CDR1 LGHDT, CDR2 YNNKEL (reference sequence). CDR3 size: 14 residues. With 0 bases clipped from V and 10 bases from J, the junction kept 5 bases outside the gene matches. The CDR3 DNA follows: TGTGCCAGCAGCCAAGAGACAGGGGTGAGAGAGCAGTTCTTC. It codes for CASSQETGVREQFF.

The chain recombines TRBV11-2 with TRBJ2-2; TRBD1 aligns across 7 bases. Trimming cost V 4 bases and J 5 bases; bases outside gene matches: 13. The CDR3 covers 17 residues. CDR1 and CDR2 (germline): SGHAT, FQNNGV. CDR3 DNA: TGTGCCAGCAGCTCCGGAATTAGGGACAGACCAACCGGGGAGCTGTTTTTT. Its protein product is CASSSGIRDRPTGELFF. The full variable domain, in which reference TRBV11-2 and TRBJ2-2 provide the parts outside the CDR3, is EAGVAQSPRYKIIEKRQSVAFWCNPISGHATLYWYQQILGQGPKLLIQFQNNGVVDDSQLPKDRFSAERLKGVDSTLKIQPAKLEDSAVYLCASSSGIRDRPTGELFFGEGSRLTVL.

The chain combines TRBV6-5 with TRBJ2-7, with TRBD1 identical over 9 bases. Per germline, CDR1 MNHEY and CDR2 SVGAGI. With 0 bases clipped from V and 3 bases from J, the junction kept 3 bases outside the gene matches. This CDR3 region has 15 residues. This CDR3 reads CASSYSYRGLYEQYF. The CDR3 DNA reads TGTGCCAGCAGTTACTCGTACAGGGGGCTCTACGAGCAGTACTTC.

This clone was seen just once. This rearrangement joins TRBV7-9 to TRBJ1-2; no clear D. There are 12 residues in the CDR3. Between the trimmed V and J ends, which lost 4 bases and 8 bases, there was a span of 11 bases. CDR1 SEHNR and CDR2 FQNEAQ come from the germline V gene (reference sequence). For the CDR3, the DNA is TGTGCCAGCAGCTACGGGGAAGGCGGCTACACCTTC. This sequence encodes CASSYGEGGYTF.

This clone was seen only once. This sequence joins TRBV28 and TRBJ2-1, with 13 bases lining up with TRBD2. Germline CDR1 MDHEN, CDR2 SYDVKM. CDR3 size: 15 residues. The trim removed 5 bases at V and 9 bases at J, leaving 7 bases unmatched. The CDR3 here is CASSLGLAGVTEQFF. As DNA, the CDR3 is TGTGCCAGCAGTCTCGGACTAGCGGGAGTTACTGAGCAGTTCTTC.

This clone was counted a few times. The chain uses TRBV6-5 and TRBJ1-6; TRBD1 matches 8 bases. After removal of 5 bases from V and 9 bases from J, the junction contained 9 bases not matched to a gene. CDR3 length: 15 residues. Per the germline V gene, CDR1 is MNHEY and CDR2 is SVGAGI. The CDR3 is CASSQSGQGRSPLHF. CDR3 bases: TGTGCCAGCAGTCAAAGTGGACAGGGCCGTTCACCCCTCCACTTT.

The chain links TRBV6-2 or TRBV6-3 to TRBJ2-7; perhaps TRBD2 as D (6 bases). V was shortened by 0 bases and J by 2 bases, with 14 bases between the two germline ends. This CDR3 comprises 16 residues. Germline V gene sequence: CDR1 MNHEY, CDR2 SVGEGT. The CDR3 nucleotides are TGTGCCAGCAGTTACTCGAATGGCGGGAAACCCTACGAGCAGTACTTC. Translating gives CASSYSNGGKPYEQYF.